Following are 18 T cell receptor beta chains from one sample sequenced in a study of blood T cell repertoires in COVID-19. The method was immunoSEQ multiplex PCR; TCRdb's version includes in-frame clones alone and lacks a portion of them. The sample has about 46,000 clones, about 86% seen once. Sequencing was done on a sample of PBMCs or T cells enriched from blood (not recorded which). Receptor source: a woman aged 45-65 years who had recovered from COVID-19.

The rearrangement uses TRBV3-1 (or the pseudogene TRBV3-2) and TRBJ2-7, with 8 bases lining up with TRBD2. Looked up from germline, CDR1 is LGHDT and CDR2 is YNNKEL (reference sequence). After removal of 0 bases from V and 6 bases from J, the junction contained 16 bases not matched to a gene. CDR3 length: 18 amino acids. DNA for the CDR3: TGTGCCAGCAGCCAAGATATCGACGGTAGTCTAGCGGGTAGCGAGCAGTACTTC. It translates to CASSQDIDGSLAGSEQYF.

This chain links TRBV6-6 with TRBJ2-7; weak D call: TRBD2 (7 bases). The germline CDR1 and CDR2 sequences are MNHNY and SVGAGI (reference sequence). V lost 0 bases and J 2 bases, leaving 14 bases between the germline ends. This CDR3 has 16 residues. The DNA for the CDR3 is TGTGCCAGCAGTTACTCGGTGGCGGGGGCCCCCTACGAGCAGTACTTC. Translating it yields CASSYSVAGAPYEQYF.

The CDR3 DNA follows: TGTGCCAGCAGTTCGTCCGGGACCTACGAGCAGTACTTC. Protein: CASSSSGTYEQYF. The chain has TRBV6-5 and TRBJ2-7, with D possibly matching TRBD2 (5 bases). The CDR3 consists of 13 residues. Trimming took off 4 bases at V and 2 bases at J, with 9 bases between the two ends. CDR1 MNHEY and CDR2 SVGAGI come from the germline V gene.

This clone was seen once. The chain has TRBV7-9 and TRBJ2-3; 8 bases match TRBD2. Germline CDR1 SEHNR, CDR2 FQNEAQ (reference sequence). This CDR3 has 14 residues. J gave up 3 bases and V 2 bases, and 1 base lay outside the gene matches. Here the CDR3 reads CASSLTGGTDTQYF. CDR3 nucleotide sequence: TGTGCCAGCAGCTTAACGGGAGGGACAGATACGCAGTATTTT. The variable domain in full, with the rest retrieved from reference TRBV7-9 and TRBJ2-3, is DTGVSQNPRHKITKRGQNVTFRCDPISEHNRLYWYRQTLGQGPEFLTYFQNEAQLEKSRLLSDRFSAERPKGSFSTLEIQRTEQGDSAMYLCASSLTGGTDTQYFGPGTRLTVL.

This clone was counted once. Distinct nucleotide sequences in the sample also encode this CDR3. The CDR3 reads CASSPGQDTEAFF. The CDR3 bases are TGTGCCAGCTCACCCGGACAGGACACTGAAGCTTTCTTT. This chain links TRBV18 with TRBJ1-1; TRBD1 matches 7 bases. After removal of 3 bases from V and 3 bases from J, the junction contained 1 base not matched to a gene. The germline gives CDR1 KGHSH, CDR2 LQKENI. The CDR3 spans 13 residues.

This clone was counted a few times. This chain connects TRBV7-8 to TRBJ1-2; the match to TRBD1 covers 7 bases. The germline V gene encodes CDR1 SGHVS and CDR2 FQNEAQ. V lost 2 bases, J lost 4 bases, and 1 base stayed unmatched. This CDR3 region has 13 residues. As DNA, the CDR3 is TGTGCCAGCAGCTTACGGGACAGCTATGGCTACACCTTC. Amino acid sequence: CASSLRDSYGYTF.

The CDR3: CASNQGQGWGYTF. CDR3 nucleotide sequence: TGTGCCAGCAACCAAGGACAGGGGTGGGGCTACACCTTC. The chain is built from TRBV28 and TRBJ1-2; the match to TRBD1 covers 9 bases. J was trimmed by 8 bases and V by 7 bases; bases with no gene match: 8. The germline gives CDR1 MDHEN, CDR2 SYDVKM. This CDR3 spans 13 amino acids.

The rearrangement links TRBV12-3 or TRBV12-4 to TRBJ2-2, with 8 bases lining up with TRBD2. V shed 6 bases, J shed 6 bases, and the junction held 0 bases outside the gene matches. There are 12 residues in the CDR3. CDR3 sequence: CASRRGAGELFF. CDR3 in DNA: TGTGCCAGCAGGCGGGGGGCCGGGGAGCTGTTTTTT.

The table lists this clone with a count of one. The V and J genes are TRBV10-1 and TRBJ1-1; TRBD1 aligns across 7 bases. Germline V gene lookup returns CDR1 WNHNN and CDR2 SYGVQD (reference sequence). The CDR3 has 14 amino acids. The V and J ends lost 0 bases and 4 bases, in that order; junction bases with no gene match: 2. CDR3 bases: TGCGCCAGCAGTGAGTCGAGGGGGCCCACTGAAGCTTTCTTT. Translating gives CASSESRGPTEAFF.

This rearrangement joins TRBV6-2 or TRBV6-3 to TRBJ2-7; a weak D match, TRBD2 (6 bases). CDR1 is MNHEY and CDR2 is SVGEGT in the germline V gene. Trimming cost V 4 bases and J 4 bases, with 17 bases left between them. There are 15 residues in the CDR3. The CDR3 loop reads CASSSPGSNLYEQYF. CDR3 nucleotide sequence: TGTGCCAGCAGTTCGCCCGGGAGCAACCTGTACGAGCAGTACTTC.

This sequence joins TRBV4-1 and TRBJ1-5; a possible D gene is TRBD1 (5 bases). With 2 bases removed from V and 4 bases from J, the gap between germline ends came to 18 bases. This CDR3 contains 17 residues. Germline V gene data show CDR1 as MGHRA and CDR2 as YSYEKL. DNA for the CDR3: TGCGCCAGCAGCCAACCCTTGGGGGGAGTAAGGAATCAGCCCCAGCATTTT. The encoded protein is CASSQPLGGVRNQPQHF.

The gene calls are TRBV4-2 and TRBJ2-1, with TRBD2 matching over 10 bases. This CDR3 has 16 amino acids. V lost 1 base, J lost 5 bases, and 5 bases stayed unmatched. Germline V gene data show CDR1 as LGHNA and CDR2 as YNFKEQ. CDR3 DNA: TGTGCCAGCAGCCAAGTGTTACTAGCGGGAAACAATGAGCAGTTCTTC. Translating it yields CASSQVLLAGNNEQFF.

Note on this clone: Mismatch with germline at one junction end may stem from a read error. The chain employs TRBV18 and TRBJ2-1; possibly TRBD1 for D (6 bases). The CDR3 is 17 residues long. The V gene's germline CDR1 is KGHSH and CDR2 LQKENI. The CDR3 coding sequence is TGTGCCAGCTCCCCACCTCCAGGGGCCATCTCCTACAATGAGCAGTTCTTC. The encoded protein is CASSPPPGAISYNEQFF. The complete variable domain, with remaining parts taken from reference TRBV18 and TRBJ2-1, reads NAGVMQNPRHLVRRRGQEARLRCSPMKGHSHVYWYRQLPEEGLKFMVYLQKENIIDESGMPKERFSAEFPKEGPSILRIQQVVRGDSAAYFCASSPPPGAISYNEQFFGPGTRLTVL.

This clone occurred a few times. The chain combines TRBV18 with TRBJ1-1, with TRBD1 matching over 8 bases. CDR3 length: 16 amino acids. Germline assignment: CDR1 KGHSH and CDR2 LQKENI. The V and J ends lost 4 bases and 11 bases, in that order; junction bases with no gene match: 18. CDR3 protein: CASSRNSEGRGQVAFF. The CDR3 nucleotides are TGTGCCAGCTCACGTAACTCTGAGGGCAGGGGGCAAGTGGCTTTCTTT.

This chain joins TRBV4-3 and TRBJ2-7; 12 nucleotides match TRBD1. The germline V gene encodes CDR1 LGHNA and CDR2 YSLEER. CDR3 size: 15 residues. V was pared by 0 bases and J by 6 bases, with 3 bases of the junction left unmatched. The CDR3 DNA reads as TGCGCCAGCAGCCAAGATAGGGACAGGGGGCTCGAGCAGTACTTC. Translating gives CASSQDRDRGLEQYF.

The V and J genes are TRBV27 and TRBJ2-3; the match to TRBD2 covers 10 bases. This CDR3 comprises 15 residues. The V segment lost 7 bases and the J segment 2 bases; nucleotides outside the gene matches: 6. Looked up from germline, CDR1 is MNHEY and CDR2 is SMNVEV (reference sequence). The CDR3 DNA sequence: TGTGCCAGCATCGAGCGGGGGGGCTCCACAGATACGCAGTATTTT. Translating it yields CASIERGGSTDTQYF.

The chain links TRBV5-8 to TRBJ2-1, with 9 bases that match TRBD2. Trimming cost V 4 bases and J 0 bases; bases outside gene matches: 5. Looked up from germline, CDR1 is SGHTS and CDR2 is YDEGEE. The CDR3 is 16 amino acids. The chain's CDR3 is CASSPRTSDSYNEQFF. The CDR3 DNA reads as TGTGCCAGCAGCCCCAGGACTAGCGACTCCTACAATGAGCAGTTCTTC.

CDR3 nucleotide sequence: TGCGCCAGCAGCTTGAGCCCTACTAGCGGCAATGAGCAGTTCTTC. It is translated as CASSLSPTSGNEQFF. V and J are TRBV5-1 and TRBJ2-1; 8 positions agree with TRBD2. The germline gives CDR1 SGHRS, CDR2 YFSETQ. The length of the CDR3 is 15 residues. With 1 base clipped from V and 6 bases from J, the junction kept 6 bases outside the gene matches.